Included here is one T cell receptor (beta chain) sequence, with context. This entry comes from a study of identical twins. TCRdb called the 5' RACE reads again in MiXCR, with one record for every CDR3 protein. The table records hundreds of thousands of distinct CDR3 sequences, about 12% of them present only once. The CDR3 sequence is 14 residues long. Germline CDR1 and CDR2: MDHEN and SYDVKM. V was pared by 3 bases and J by 5 bases, with 11 bases between. The same data also went into a second study, on yellow fever vaccine responses in identical twins.

The source material was CD8+ T cells sorted from blood. This TCR was recovered from a woman under 30 in good health. V is TRBV28 and J is TRBJ1-5; no clear D gene. CDR3 protein: CASSFLGSYQPQHF. CDR3 in DNA: TGTGCCAGCAGTTTTCTCGGGAGTTATCAGCCCCAGCATTTT. Complete variable domain (other parts from reference TRBV28 and TRBJ1-5): DVKVTQSSRYLVKRTGEKVFLECVQDMDHENMFWYRQDPGLGLRLIYFSYDVKMKEKGDIPEGYSVSREKKERFSLILESASTNQTSMYLCASSFLGSYQPQHFGDGTRLSIL.